The following is a T cell receptor (beta chain) sequence with its context. The antigen it binds to is not known. Base qualities were left out, and no much larger clone turns up one base away. Read against the paper, the sample's treatment or condition label means: live attenuated yellow fever vaccine strain. Two biological replicates of bulk PBMCs were collected at each blood-draw timepoint. PBMCs were isolated from peripheral blood using a standard Ficoll-Paque protocol. TriZol was used to extract RNA from bulk PBMCs, CD4 and CD8 fractions, and dextramer-positive and dextramer-negative fractions. Synthesis of TCR cDNA relied on 5'RACE template switching, a step that introduced a universal primer site along with unique molecular identifiers. cDNA synthesis was primed from both the TCR alpha and TCR beta constant segments. Library amplification involved two PCR steps, and the second step added sample barcodes and sequencing adapters. Sequencing of libraries was done on Illumina HiSeq 2500 (2x100 bp) or NovaSeq (2x150 bp). Regarding the original processing steps: Demultiplexing of reads and collapsing into UMI consensus sequences were performed with MIGEC, and V(D)J alignment was carried out with MiXCR. Clonotypes responding to the vaccine were identified with edgeR on replicate PBMC samples, with the criteria of FDR below 0.01 and a log2 fold change above 5 up to day 15. Bulk clonotypes were assigned CD4 or CD8 identity according to which sequenced CD4 or CD8 repertoire held them at higher abundance. The raw public data were reprocessed by TCRdb itself: fastp quality trimming at Q25, MiXCR clonotype calling, in-frame beta chains only. Duplicate CDR3 protein sequences are folded into a single record with the most common DNA and genes. None of the V and J calls come from the authors' own analysis; TCRdb made them. This sample gives more than 450,000 distinct CDR3 sequences in total; 20% to 25% of them show up just once. Around 17% of the sample is held by the ten biggest clonotypes.

This sample is part of a study of T cells after yellow fever vaccination (dated by TCRdb to about 2019). Notes on the research overall: Libraries from fractions with low cell numbers were prepared with the SMART-Seq v4 Ultra Low Input RNA kit. To track T-cell clones before and after primary and booster YFV17D yellow fever vaccination, bulk TCR alpha and beta repertoires were sequenced longitudinally. Two healthy male donors, one aged 18 to 29 and one aged 30 to 40 years, made up the cohort. Blood samples were taken at several timepoints before and after primary and secondary immunization, and bulk PBMC replicates and cell subsets were isolated.

CDR1 and CDR2 were assigned from the germline V gene as SGHTA and FQGNSA. Trimming at the junction amounts to 6 bases on V and 7 bases on J, and the germline ends lie 19 bases apart. The CDR3 numbers 15 residues from cysteine through phenylalanine. Only the CDR3 DNA is retained, 45 bases long and in frame from the first base. Results and caveats for the whole study, not just this receptor: A small fraction of clonotypes showed up in both the CD4 and CD8 compartments, probably as a result of convergent recombination. The secondary T-cell response was found to be weaker but faster than the primary response, with a peak reached on day 5 rather than on day 15. Computational filtering was needed because FACS-sorted repertoires could contain abundant contaminating clonotypes from the bulk population. Only a couple of donors were included in the study, so the extent to which the findings can be generalized is limited. Most clones expanded after primary vaccination (96% of CD4 and roughly 90% of CD8) were re-detected after the booster, suggesting that broad memory maintenance occurred.

This clonotype originated in a man between 18 and 35 years old who received the YFV17D yellow fever vaccine. In this chain, TRBV7-2 is recombined with TRBJ2-1; the D gene assignment is perhaps TRBD1 or TRBD2, with each matching 6 bases. The sequenced sample was PBMCs, obtained less than 25 days after the first yellow fever vaccination. The CDR3 protein sequence reads: CASRILWGAYNEQFF. The DNA sequence is TGTGCCAGCAGGATTCTCTGGGGGGCTTATAATGAGCAGTTCTTC.